This T cell receptor beta chain emerged from a study of CD8+ T cells in alopecia areata (dated by TCRdb to 2016 to 2019). Broadly, across the study: Treated patients were enrolled in an open-label pilot trial of oral tofacitinib at 5 to 10 mg twice daily for moderate-to-severe alopecia areata. Patients stayed on tofacitinib for 6 to 18 months and then had 6 months of follow-up off drug so that delayed response and recurrence could be assessed. For the treated patients, the SALT score, which quantifies what percentage of scalp surface area is affected, served as the measure of disease severity. In both human patients and the C3H/HeJ mouse model, the study applied high-throughput TCRbeta sequencing to look at T cell clonal expansion in alopecia areata. In humans, TCRbeta sequencing was performed on scalp tissue and on sorted CD4+ and CD8+ peripheral blood T cells from healthy controls and from patients with patchy or totalis/universalis alopecia areata. Biopsies were taken from tofacitinib-treated patients at baseline and again at 4 and 24 weeks into treatment, and several of those patients also had a later scalp biopsy. Clonality in the scalp was compared among normal scalp (n=4), patchy alopecia areata scalp (n=8), and alopecia totalis/universalis scalp (n=8). RNA came from the PAXgene miRNA kit for fixed scalp, the miRNeasy kit for PBMCs, and the RNeasy kit for mouse skin. Amplification of TCRbeta CDR3 regions was done by immunoSEQ multiplex PCR using 35 Vbeta forward primers and 13 Jbeta reverse primers.

This clone came up a few times. Its antigen is currently not known. No much larger clone is present one base from it, and per-base qualities are unavailable. Distinct nucleotide sequences in the sample also encode this CDR3. The method behind the library was the immunoSEQ multiplex PCR assay. To provide template for TCR sequencing, every sample had RNA extracted and reverse transcribed into cDNA. First-strand cDNA was synthesized with SuperScript III using a 2:1 mix of oligo-dT and random hexamers. A synthetic immune receptor repertoire was used to assess amplification bias, and residual bias was removed computationally. From the authors' description of their analysis: Raw reads were preprocessed for error removal, and CDR3 was defined according to IMGT conventions as running from the conserved cysteine to phenylalanine. Clonality was calculated as 1 minus Shannon entropy normalized by log2 of the number of productive unique TCRs. CD4 or CD8 identity of scalp clones was inferred by cross-referencing scalp TCRbeta sequences with sorted blood CD4 and CD8 repertoires. Here the immuneACCESS table is served through TCRdb, limited to in-frame sequences with V and J called. Missing clones are a known gap in these copies; in checked studies unresolved V genes cover under half, and the rest lacks a known reason. D and trimming were read from the DNA, whereas the V and J calls and clone size are those reported in that table. This sample has fewer than 250,000 clones in its table, and more than 30% of those were observed once. About 0.48% of the sample belongs to the ten largest clones.

Points the paper makes about the study in general: Shared TCR sequences between patients were less evident than in mice, which may be partly attributable to HLA diversity in the patient population. Higher clonality and more expanded CD8+ clones were observed in lesional scalp than in normal scalp, particularly in alopecia totalis/universalis, a finding suggestive of antigenic drive. The treated cohort was small, with a single nonresponder, so links between baseline CD8+ expansion and response need larger studies. With tofacitinib, both scalp clonality and the number of expanded CD8+ clones among the top 100 scalp clones went down significantly. During tofacitinib treatment, many expanded lesional clones remained in scalp and blood, and this persistence may partly explain relapse after treatment is stopped. Unlike mouse skin, where gammadelta T cells dominate, normal human skin contains resident alphabeta T cells that get sequenced too, which complicates analysis of the scalp TCR repertoire.

The intended sense of this specimen's treatment or condition label: oral pan-JAK inhibitor, 5-10 mg twice daily. From alopecia areata patients, peripheral blood was collected along with lesional scalp punch biopsies. PBMCs were separated by density centrifugation and stained for CD3, CD4 and CD8, after which CD4+ and CD8+ T cells were sorted on a FACSAria. According to the germline V gene, CDR1 reads SGHRS and CDR2 reads YFSETQ. V is cut by 4 bases and J by 1 base, and the space between the germline ends is 12 bases. The CDR3 starts with the cysteine, ends with the phenylalanine, and has 14 residues. Only CDR3 DNA is held: 42 bases, read in frame from base 1.

Sequenced material: CD4+ T cells sorted from blood, taken between weeks 30 and 35, from a patient treated with tofacitinib. This receptor chain uses TRBV5-1 and TRBJ2-7, and possibly TRBD2, on 5 matching bases. This sequence originates from a human donor with alopecia areata. For the CDR3, the sequence is CASSPRDQSYEQYF. The bases read TGCGCCAGCAGCCCACGGGATCAATCCTACGAGCAGTACTTC.